The present entry profiles one TCR beta chain with its context. Time point here: baseline, week 1 (first vaccination visit). Sample treatment: pre-vaccination baseline after standard-of-care therapy. The data derive from a study of a mutant IDH1 vaccine in newly diagnosed glioma. This CDR3 contains 12 residues. Germline V gives CDR1 SQVTM, CDR2 ANQGSEA. Trimming took 1 base from V and 9 from J, leaving 10 bases between them. Here immunoSEQ multiplex PCR was the method, and the copy in TCRdb shows in-frame clones only, minus some. The table has 85,000 to 100,000 clones, about 80% seen once; the top ten hold approximately 7.6%.

The source of this sequence is a man aged 35 to 55 with glioma. This rearrangement joins TRBV29-1 to TRBJ1-5, with D hard to call. The input for sequencing was PBMCs, taken from a glioma patient treated with radiotherapy, temozolomide or both. CDR3 region: CSVEAPGGPQHF. The CDR3 nucleotides are TGCAGCGTTGAAGCCCCCGGTGGGCCCCAGCATTTT.